A single sample is the source of the 7 T cell receptor beta chains below, sequenced in a study of blood T cell repertoires in COVID-19 (dated by TCRdb to 2018 to 2020). Receptors were amplified or captured by the immunoSEQ multiplex PCR assay. The table comes from immuneACCESS by way of TCRdb, which keeps in-frame sequences with V and J called. Part of the clones is missing from these tables; in studies checked, under half for an unresolved V gene and the rest for unknown reasons. The sample table shows about 210,000 clones, and approximately 82% are seen once. The ten largest clones represent over 9.5% of the sample. What was sequenced was peripheral blood. All receptors come from a woman aged 35 to 49 with acute or convalescent COVID-19.

The chain joins TRBV6-2 or TRBV6-3 to TRBJ1-6; 8 bases fit TRBD1. V was clipped by 2 bases and J by 10 bases; unmatched bases: 7. Germline V gene data show CDR1 as MNHEY and CDR2 as SVGEGT. CDR3 length: 15 amino acids. CDR3 sequence reads: CASSYAGQGGSPLHF. The DNA of the CDR3 is TGTGCCAGCAGTTACGCCGGACAGGGCGGGTCACCCCTCCACTTT.

The chain employs TRBV5-8 and TRBJ1-1; possible D gene TRBD1, 5 bases. The germline gives CDR1 SGHTS, CDR2 YDEGEE. Between the trimmed V and J ends, which lost 1 base and 0 bases, there was a span of 13 bases. There are 16 residues in the CDR3. In DNA form, the CDR3 reads TGTGCCAGCAGCTTGCGGGCGGGGACCATGAACACTGAAGCTTTCTTT. Its protein product is CASSLRAGTMNTEAFF.

The J gene is TRBJ2-7, the V gene TRBV10-2; 9 nucleotides agree with TRBD1. The CDR3 extends over 16 amino acids. Germline V gene lookup returns CDR1 WSHSY and CDR2 SAAADI. Trimming cost V 4 bases and J 0 bases; bases outside gene matches: 7. The CDR3 protein is CASSVDRGTGSYEQYF. The CDR3 region has the DNA TGCGCCAGCAGTGTGGACAGGGGAACTGGCTCCTACGAGCAGTACTTC.

The V gene is TRBV3-1 (or the pseudogene TRBV3-2), the J gene TRBJ1-5; a possible D gene is TRBD1 (5 bases). Per the germline V gene, CDR1 is LGHDT and CDR2 is YNNKEL (reference sequence). The germline V and J ends were trimmed by 3 bases and 7 bases, with 19 bases remaining between them. The CDR3 length is 16 residues. CDR3: CASSHSGRKGRQPQHF. The CDR3 DNA reads as TGTGCCAGCAGCCATTCCGGACGAAAGGGGCGGCAGCCCCAGCATTTT.

The V and J genes are TRBV5-1 and TRBJ2-3, with TRBD2 matching 7 bases. The V gene end was trimmed by 0 bases and the J gene end by 4 bases; junction bases not matched to a gene: 11. The germline gives CDR1 SGHRS, CDR2 YFSETQ. This CDR3 contains 17 residues. The CDR3 DNA follows: TGCGCCAGCAGCTTGGAATACCGAGCGGGAACTTCAGATACGCAGTATTTT. It encodes CASSLEYRAGTSDTQYF.

As concerns this clone: The identical CDR3 is also encoded by other nucleotide sequences in the sample. V is TRBV10-3 and J is TRBJ2-3; 9 nucleotides match TRBD1. CDR3 length: 13 amino acids. CDR1 and CDR2 (germline): ENHRY, SYGVKD. After removal of 8 bases from V and 3 bases from J, the junction contained 3 bases not matched to a gene. In DNA, the CDR3 is TGTGCCATCTCGGGACAGGGAACAGATACGCAGTATTTT. It yields the protein CAISGQGTDTQYF.

The rearrangement links TRBV6-2 or TRBV6-3 to TRBJ2-7; 10 positions match TRBD1. The germline V gene has CDR1 MNHEY and CDR2 SVGEGT. After removal of 1 base from V and 4 bases from J, the junction contained 7 bases not matched to a gene. CDR3 size: 16 residues. The CDR3 bases are TGTGCCAGCAGTTACTTGGTCGGACAGGGGGAGTACGAGCAGTACTTC. As protein: CASSYLVGQGEYEQYF.